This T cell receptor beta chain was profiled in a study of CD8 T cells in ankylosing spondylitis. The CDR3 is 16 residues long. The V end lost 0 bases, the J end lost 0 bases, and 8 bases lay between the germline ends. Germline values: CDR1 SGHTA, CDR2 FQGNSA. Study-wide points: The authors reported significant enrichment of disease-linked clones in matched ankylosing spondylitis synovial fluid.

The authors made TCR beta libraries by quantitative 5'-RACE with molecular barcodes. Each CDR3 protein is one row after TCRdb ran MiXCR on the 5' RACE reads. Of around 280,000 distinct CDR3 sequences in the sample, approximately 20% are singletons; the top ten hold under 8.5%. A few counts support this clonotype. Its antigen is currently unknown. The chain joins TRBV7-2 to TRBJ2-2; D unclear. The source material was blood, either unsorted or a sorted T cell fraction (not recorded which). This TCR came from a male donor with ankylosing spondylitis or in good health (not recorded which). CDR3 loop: CASSLAERANTGELFF. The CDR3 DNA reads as TGTGCCAGCAGCTTAGCGGAGAGAGCGAACACCGGGGAGCTGTTTTTT.